Each of the 15 T cell receptor beta chains below was sequenced from the same sample in a study of cytomegalovirus exposure and HLA in healthy donors. Both 60 Vbeta primers and 13 Jbeta primers went into the PCR. This table comes from immunoSEQ multiplex PCR, and its TCRdb copy is limited to in-frame clones, with some not included. This repertoire shows 42,000 or so clones, about 50% found once; its top ten account for 12%. Sequencing was done on a sample of PBMCs. The receptors stem from a human donor in good health.

This chain joins TRBV4-2 and TRBJ2-3; TRBD2 agrees at 8 bases. The CDR3 consists of 16 residues. CDR1 is LGHNA and CDR2 is YNFKEQ in the germline V gene. V was clipped by 5 bases and J by 1 base; unmatched bases: 8. CDR3 loop: CASSIAGRDGTDTQYF. CDR3 nucleotides: TGTGCCAGCAGCATAGCGGGGCGTGATGGCACAGATACGCAGTATTTT.

The gene calls are TRBV18 and TRBJ2-3, with 8 bases matching TRBD2. Per the germline V gene, CDR1 is KGHSH and CDR2 is LQKENI. With 3 bases clipped from V and 2 bases from J, the junction kept 13 bases outside the gene matches. This CDR3 is built from 18 residues. The CDR3: CASSPRPVTSVVTDTQYF. As DNA, the CDR3 is TGTGCCAGCTCACCGCGGCCCGTGACTAGCGTAGTCACAGATACGCAGTATTTT.

This clone has more than one count but fewer than ten. This chain connects TRBV30 to TRBJ1-1, with TRBD1 identical over 9 bases. Per germline, CDR1 GTSNPN and CDR2 SVGIG (reference sequence). The CDR3 runs 13 residues. With 2 bases clipped from V and 3 bases from J, the junction kept 1 base outside the gene matches. The DNA of the CDR3 is TGTGCCTGGAGTTGGGACAGGGACACTGAAGCTTTCTTT. Translating gives CAWSWDRDTEAFF.

This clone was seen a handful of times. This rearrangement joins TRBV5-8 to TRBJ1-5; D gene ambiguous. CDR1 SGHTS and CDR2 YDEGEE come from the germline V gene. Trimming removed 0 bases from V and 2 bases from J, with 9 bases in between. CDR3 size: 15 residues. For the CDR3, the DNA is TGTGCCAGCAGCTTGGACAGTATCGGCAATCAGCCCCAGCATTTT. Translation: CASSLDSIGNQPQHF.

The chain recombines TRBV7-9 with TRBJ1-2; D remains unclear. The length of the CDR3 is 15 residues. V gave up 6 bases and J gave up 0 bases, with 14 bases separating them. Germline CDR1 reads SEHNR; CDR2 reads FQNEAQ (reference sequence). In DNA form, the CDR3 reads TGTGCCAGCAGTCGGACGGACTACACTAACTATGGCTACACCTTC. Its protein is CASSRTDYTNYGYTF.

This chain uses TRBV4-2 with TRBJ1-5; 9 nucleotides agree with TRBD1. Germline values: CDR1 LGHNA, CDR2 YNFKEQ. With 1 base clipped from V and 4 bases from J, the junction kept 2 bases outside the gene matches. The CDR3 sequence is 15 residues long. The CDR3: CASSQGDRDNQPQHF. The CDR3 DNA sequence: TGTGCCAGCAGCCAAGGGGACAGGGATAATCAGCCCCAGCATTTT.

This clone has just a few counts. The rearrangement joins TRBV19 to TRBJ1-1; 8 bases line up with TRBD1. The CDR3 consists of 14 residues. Germline-derived CDR1 and CDR2 are LNHDA and SQIVND (reference sequence). The ends lost 3 bases at V and 5 bases at J; junction bases unmatched: 5. CDR3 bases: TGTGCCAGTAGTATCTCAGGGGGCTGGACTGAAGCTTTCTTT. Encoded protein: CASSISGGWTEAFF. Filled out from reference TRBV19 and TRBJ1-1, the complete variable domain reads DGGITQSPKYLFRKEGQNVTLSCEQNLNHDAMYWYRQDPGQGLRLIYYSQIVNDFQKGDIAEGYSVSREKKESFPLTVTSAQKNPTAFYLCASSISGGWTEAFFGQGTRLTVV.

The chain employs TRBV19 and TRBJ1-2; 7 positions agree with TRBD1. Germline assignment: CDR1 LNHDA and CDR2 SQIVND (reference sequence). With 5 bases clipped from V and 2 bases from J, the junction kept 5 bases outside the gene matches. The CDR3 covers 14 residues. CDR3 in DNA: TGTGCCAGTAGTGTAGGACAGGCAAACTATGGCTACACCTTC. It encodes CASSVGQANYGYTF.

J is TRBJ2-7 and V is TRBV5-5; D might be TRBD1 (7 bases). CDR1 and CDR2 from the germline V gene are SGHKS and YYEKEE (reference sequence). With 2 bases removed from V and 3 bases from J, the gap between germline ends came to 9 bases. The CDR3 is made up of 13 amino acids. CDR3 in amino acids: CASSFQGGYEQYF. The CDR3 DNA sequence: TGTGCCAGCAGCTTTCAGGGGGGCTACGAGCAGTACTTC. Full variable domain (remainder filled in from reference TRBV5-5 and TRBJ2-7): DAGVTQSPTHLIKTRGQQVTLRCSPISGHKSVSWYQQVLGQGPQFIFQYYEKEERGRGNFPDRFSARQFPNYSSELNVNALLLGDSALYLCASSFQGGYEQYFGPGTRLTVT.

The J gene is TRBJ1-3, the V gene TRBV7-2; D perhaps matches TRBD1 (6 bases). This CDR3 is 13 amino acids long. Between the trimmed V and J ends, which lost 6 bases and 2 bases, there was a span of 8 bases. Germline V gene data show CDR1 as SGHTA and CDR2 as FQGNSA. Here the CDR3 reads CASRKGAGNTIYF. CDR3 nucleotide sequence: TGTGCCAGCAGGAAGGGGGCTGGAAACACCATATATTTT.

This clone was seen a handful of times. V is TRBV7-9 and J is TRBJ2-1; 7 bases are a match to TRBD2. The CDR3 is 17 amino acids. Germline lookup yields CDR1 SEHNR and CDR2 FQNEAQ (reference sequence). V dropped 2 bases and J dropped 0; count of bases not matched to a gene: 7. CDR3 amino acids: CASSLQSGASSYNEQFF. Written as DNA, the CDR3 is TGTGCCAGCAGCTTACAGAGCGGGGCAAGCTCCTACAATGAGCAGTTCTTC.

This clone was found a few times. The J gene is TRBJ2-7, the V gene TRBV29-1; tentatively, D is TRBD2 (5 bases). Per germline, CDR1 SQVTM and CDR2 ANQGSEA. Trimming pared 4 bases from V and 3 bases from J, leaving 10 bases between. The CDR3 loop spans 12 amino acids. CDR3 nucleotides: TGCAGCGTTGCGGTGGGGAGCTACGAGCAGTACTTC. This codes for CSVAVGSYEQYF.

The chain links TRBV28 to TRBJ1-3; D is unresolved. CDR1 is MDHEN and CDR2 is SYDVKM in the germline V gene. V lost 3 bases and J lost 0, with 6 bases in between. This CDR3 is built from 14 residues. DNA for the CDR3: TGTGCCAGCAGTTTTATCGGCTCTGGAAACACCATATATTTT. It encodes CASSFIGSGNTIYF.

CDR3 DNA: TGTGCCAGCAGTCCCGACAGGGGGCCTAATGAAAAACTGTTTTTT. This translates into CASSPDRGPNEKLFF. The gene calls are TRBV2 and TRBJ1-4, with TRBD1 matching 10 bases. V dropped 5 bases and J dropped 3; count of bases not matched to a gene: 3. Germline loops: CDR1 SNHLY, CDR2 FYNNEI. The CDR3 is 15 amino acids.

The chain is built from TRBV19 and TRBJ2-1, with D maybe TRBD1 (6 bases). With 7 bases removed from V and 5 bases from J, the gap between germline ends came to 18 bases. The germline V gene has CDR1 LNHDA and CDR2 SQIVND (reference sequence). This CDR3 has 15 residues. This chain's CDR3 is CASTSLAGANNEQFF. The CDR3 DNA reads as TGTGCCAGTACCTCCTTGGCAGGGGCCAACAATGAGCAGTTCTTC.